This paragraph covers one T cell receptor beta chain sequence. No antigen is known for it. This CDR3 has 15 amino acids. V dropped 2 bases and J dropped 7; count of bases not matched to a gene: 4. Germline V gives CDR1 MGHRA, CDR2 YSYEKL. The sample originates from a study of OX40 agonist ivuxolimab in advanced cancers. About the study: The drug used for patients, ivuxolimab, was an agonistic anti-OX40 (CD134) antibody. At 75% to 90% male, the cohort had a mean age of approximately 64 years, ranging from about 23 to 79.

Whole-study findings and limits: Compared with others, partial responders at 0.1-3.0 mg/kg displayed clonal expansion among the lowest. At 0.1 to 3.0 mg/kg and by week 6, CD4+ and CD8+ T cells in the blood had expanded clonally.

TCRdb's copy holds only in-frame clones and misses some; the assay was immunoSEQ multiplex PCR. The repertoire consists of some 60,000 clones, with around 90% occurring once and the leading ten covering approximately 0.3%. The receptor's source is an adult with an advanced solid tumor such as melanoma, head and neck, liver or kidney cancer. The sequencing used CD4+ or CD8+ T cells sorted from blood, collected in a trial of the OX40 agonist ivuxolimab. The chain combines TRBV4-1 with TRBJ2-4; the match to TRBD2 covers 11 bases. CDR3: CASSQISGGENIQYF. The CDR3 region has the DNA TGCGCCAGCAGCCAAATTAGCGGGGGGGAGAACATTCAGTACTTC.